The 13 T cell receptor beta chains given below trace back to one sample, sequenced in a study of neurological immune-mediated disorders. MiXCR was run by TCRdb on the 5' RACE reads, yielding one entry per CDR3 protein. The sample has tens of thousands of distinct CDR3 sequences, approximately 4.1% seen once; the top ten hold around 2.6%. The sequencing input was PBMCs. The receptors were gathered from a man between 50 and 59 years old with multiple sclerosis.

This clonotype was counted at least ten times. The V gene is TRBV13, the J gene TRBJ1-2; 7 nucleotides match TRBD1. This CDR3 is 13 amino acids long. Germline V gene sequence: CDR1 PRHDT, CDR2 FYEKMQ (reference sequence). With 2 bases clipped from V and 7 bases from J, the junction kept 4 bases outside the gene matches. The CDR3 DNA follows: TGTGCCAGCAGCTTACAGGGGGAGGGTGGCTACACCTTC. The encoded protein is CASSLQGEGGYTF. Supplemented by reference TRBV13 and TRBJ1-2, the full variable domain reads AAGVIQSPRHLIKEKRETATLKCYPIPRHDTVYWYQQGPGQDPQFLISFYEKMQSDKGSIPDRFSAQQFSDYHSELNMSSLELGDSALYFCASSLQGEGGYTFGSGTRLTVV.

This clonotype has ten or more counts. The gene calls are TRBV2 and TRBJ1-4, with a weak D call TRBD1 (6 bases). CDR1 and CDR2 from the germline V gene are SNHLY and FYNNEI. V was shortened by 5 bases and J by 2 bases, with 12 bases between the two germline ends. This CDR3 is 15 amino acids long. The CDR3 loop is CASSRGGTTNEKLFF. The CDR3 DNA sequence: TGTGCCAGCAGTCGAGGGGGGACCACTAATGAAAAACTGTTTTTT.

The table lists this clonotype with many counts. The genes are TRBV6-6 and TRBJ2-5; D tentatively fits TRBD1 or TRBD2 (6 bases each). Per the germline V gene, CDR1 is MNHNY and CDR2 is SVGAGI (reference sequence). Between the trimmed V and J ends, which lost 5 bases and 3 bases, there was a span of 16 bases. The CDR3 extends over 15 amino acids. CDR3 sequence: CASSLPGAGKETQYF. The CDR3 nucleotides are TGTGCCAGCAGTCTACCAGGGGCGGGAAAAGAGACCCAGTACTTC.

The table lists this clonotype with many counts. The chain is built from TRBV5-1 and TRBJ1-1, with 7 bases matching TRBD1. CDR1 and CDR2 (germline): SGHRS, YFSETQ. V dropped 0 bases and J dropped 3; count of bases not matched to a gene: 8. This CDR3 has 16 residues. In DNA form, the CDR3 reads TGCGCCAGCAGCTTGGGTGACAGGGAATCCCACACTGAAGCTTTCTTT. This sequence encodes CASSLGDRESHTEAFF.

The chain joins TRBV7-3 to TRBJ1-1, with D maybe TRBD1 (6 bases). Trimming removed 5 bases from V and 2 bases from J, with 15 bases in between. The CDR3 consists of 15 residues. CDR1 SGHTA and CDR2 FQGTGA come from the germline V gene. The CDR3 loop reads CASSNTGTTNTEAFF. CDR3 bases: TGTGCCAGCAGCAATACCGGGACAACCAACACTGAAGCTTTCTTT.

The table lists this clonotype with many counts. The V gene is TRBV29-1, the J gene TRBJ1-1; possible D gene TRBD1, 6 bases. The CDR3 is 13 amino acids. V was shortened by 7 bases and J by 2 bases, with 14 bases between the two germline ends. The germline V gene has CDR1 SQVTM and CDR2 ANQGSEA. Here the CDR3 reads CSAGQQLNTEAFF. CDR3 nucleotide sequence: TGCAGCGCTGGACAGCAATTAAACACTGAAGCTTTCTTT. Full variable domain (missing parts from reference TRBV29-1 and TRBJ1-1): SAVISQKPSRDICQRGTSLTIQCQVDSQVTMMFWYRQQPGQSLTLIATANQGSEATYESGFVIDKFPISRPNLTFSTLTVSNMSPEDSSIYLCSAGQQLNTEAFFGQGTRLTVV.

This clonotype appeared many times. This chain uses TRBV20-1 with TRBJ2-3; 11 nucleotides match TRBD2. Per the germline V gene, CDR1 is DFQATT and CDR2 is SNEGSKA (reference sequence). Trimming cost V 5 bases and J 5 bases; bases outside gene matches: 6. The CDR3 has 14 amino acids. CDR3 DNA sequence: TGCAGTGCTGTTAGCGGGGGGGCCCGAGATACGCAGTATTTT. Protein product: CSAVSGGARDTQYF.

This clonotype was seen more than once but under ten times. This rearrangement joins TRBV6-6 to TRBJ1-5; D perhaps matches TRBD1 (5 bases). V was cut by 7 bases and J by 6 bases, with 16 bases left in between. This CDR3 is built from 14 residues. Per germline, CDR1 MNHNY and CDR2 SVGAGI (reference sequence). CDR3 protein: CASITTQGGQPQHF. The CDR3 DNA is TGTGCCAGCATCACAACCCAGGGAGGTCAGCCCCAGCATTTT.

The table lists this clonotype with a few counts. This clone may be a read error of a much larger clone one base away. This sequence joins TRBV3-1 and TRBJ2-1; D unclear. V was trimmed by 6 bases and J by 7 bases, leaving 7 bases between them. This CDR3 is 11 amino acids long. The V gene's germline CDR1 is LGHDT and CDR2 YNNKEL (reference sequence). For the CDR3, the DNA is TGTGCCAGCAGATGGGGAAATGAGCAGTTCTTC. It specifies CASRWGNEQFF.

This clonotype has ten or more counts. The V call is TRBV12-3 or TRBV12-4, the J call TRBJ2-3; 10 nucleotides agree with TRBD2. The ends lost 5 bases at V and 5 bases at J; junction bases unmatched: 7. The CDR3 consists of 15 residues. CDR3 protein: CASSASAGGGDTQYF. The CDR3, as DNA: TGTGCCAGCAGTGCCTCAGCGGGGGGGGGAGATACGCAGTATTTT.

This clonotype was observed many times. V gene TRBV29-1 combines with J gene TRBJ2-5, with D possibly being TRBD1 or TRBD2 (6 bases each). Trimming shortened V by 2 bases and J by 1 base, and 8 bases separated the two germline ends. The V gene's germline CDR1 is SQVTM and CDR2 ANQGSEA. There are 13 residues in the CDR3. CDR3 loop: CSVETGAQETQYF. The CDR3 coding sequence is TGCAGCGTTGAAACGGGGGCCCAAGAGACCCAGTACTTC.

This clonotype was observed many times. The junction departs from the called germline gene at one end, perhaps through a read error. The V call is TRBV6-1, the J call TRBJ1-5; 11 bases are shared with TRBD1. This CDR3 has 14 amino acids. Germline V gene sequence: CDR1 MNHNS, CDR2 SASEGT. CDR3 in amino acids: CASSPGQGGSPRHF. In DNA form, the CDR3 reads TGTGCCAGCAGTCCGGGACAGGGGGGATCCCCCCGGCATTTT.

This clonotype was counted many times. The CDR3 sequence is CASRADEGVLGNTIYF. For the CDR3, the DNA is TGTGCCAGCAGAGCCGACGAGGGGGTCCTCGGAAACACCATATATTTT. This chain links TRBV6-5 with TRBJ1-3, with D possibly being TRBD1 (6 bases). CDR3 length: 16 amino acids. Germline V gene lookup returns CDR1 MNHEY and CDR2 SVGAGI. V shed 6 bases and J shed 4 bases, with 19 bases lying between them.